These 7 T cell receptor beta chains originate from one sample sequenced in a study of blood T cell repertoires in COVID-19. Clones were sequenced by immunoSEQ multiplex PCR, and TCRdb holds only the in-frame ones, with some missing. The sample includes some 110,000 clones, around 80% seen only once; the top ten take around 5.9%. Input material: peripheral blood. The receptors here all came from a man in his 70s with acute or convalescent COVID-19.

The V call is TRBV28, the J call TRBJ2-2, with TRBD2 as a possible D gene (6 bases). This CDR3 spans 16 amino acids. V was pared by 5 bases and J by 0 bases, with 13 bases between. Per the germline V gene, CDR1 is MDHEN and CDR2 is SYDVKM. The CDR3 DNA reads TGTGCCAGCAGTCCTTGGGGGGACCCGAACACCGGGGAGCTGTTTTTT. Its protein product is CASSPWGDPNTGELFF.

The chain recombines TRBV2 with TRBJ1-1; 8 positions agree with TRBD1. This CDR3 has 13 residues. Germline values: CDR1 SNHLY, CDR2 FYNNEI. After removal of 6 bases from V and 4 bases from J, the junction contained 4 bases not matched to a gene. CDR3 amino acids: CASRLTGGTEAFF. CDR3 bases: TGTGCCAGCAGGCTAACAGGGGGCACTGAAGCTTTCTTT.

This clone has just one count. The chain is built from TRBV6-5 and TRBJ2-5, with 8 bases fitting TRBD1. The germline CDR1 and CDR2 sequences are MNHEY and SVGAGI. This CDR3 contains 16 residues. The V gene end was trimmed by 2 bases and the J gene end by 4 bases; junction bases not matched to a gene: 9. The CDR3 spells CASSYRAGGVGETQYF. The CDR3 DNA follows: TGTGCCAGCAGTTACAGGGCAGGGGGCGTGGGAGAGACCCAGTACTTC.

This clone came up a few times. The V and J genes are TRBV11-2 and TRBJ1-6; D is perhaps TRBD1 (6 bases). With 5 bases removed from V and 8 bases from J, the gap between germline ends came to 16 bases. CDR1 and CDR2 (germline): SGHAT, FQNNGV. The CDR3 runs 15 residues. The CDR3 spells CASSPVGGAHSPLHF. Here the CDR3 DNA reads TGTGCCAGCAGCCCAGTGGGGGGGGCTCATTCACCCCTCCACTTT.

The V and J genes are TRBV7-7 and TRBJ1-1, with D uncertain. The V gene lost 5 bases and the J gene lost 6 bases, with 10 bases spanning the gap. This CDR3 is built from 12 residues. The germline CDR1 and CDR2 sequences are SSHAT and FNYEAQ (reference sequence). CDR3 loop: CASSLRGAEAFF. CDR3 DNA: TGTGCCAGCAGCCTTAGAGGAGCTGAAGCTTTCTTT. Drawing the rest from reference TRBV7-7 and TRBJ1-1, the complete variable domain is GAGVSQSPRYKVTKRGQDVTLRCDPISSHATLYWYQQALGQGPEFLTYFNYEAQPDKSGLPSDRFSAERPEGSISTLTIQRTEQRDSAMYRCASSLRGAEAFFGQGTRLTVV.

As for this clone: This CDR3 is also generated by other DNA sequences in the sample. The chain has TRBV7-2 and TRBJ1-6; 8 bases map to TRBD1. The length of the CDR3 is 15 residues. In germline, CDR1 is SGHTA, CDR2 FQGNSA. V was clipped by 1 base and J by 6 bases; unmatched bases: 2. In nucleotides, the CDR3 is TGTGCCAGCAGCTTAGGACAGGGGTTTAATTCACCCCTCCACTTT. The encoded protein is CASSLGQGFNSPLHF.

The V call is TRBV18, the J call TRBJ2-7, with D maybe TRBD2 (7 bases). The ends were cut back, 0 bases at V and 0 bases at J, with 15 bases in the middle. The CDR3 totals 17 residues. CDR1 and CDR2 (germline): KGHSH, LQKENI. CDR3 sequence: CASSPPGAGASSYEQYF. The CDR3 DNA reads TGTGCCAGCTCACCACCGGGTGCGGGGGCCAGCTCCTACGAGCAGTACTTC.